These 27 T cell receptor beta chains came from one sample sequenced in a study of shared clonotypes between healthy human individuals. The naive CD8 subset, CD45RO-negative cells positively selected for CCR7, excluded terminally differentiated effector memory CD45RA+ cells. Data came from immunoSEQ multiplex PCR; TCRdb stores just in-frame clones and leaves some out. The data show about 2.2 million clones, 80% to 95% seen once. The specimen sequenced was naive CD8+ T cells from PBMCs. The origin of the receptors is a man younger than 35 in good health. Some clones in this sample may be carry-over from other donors' samples.

V is TRBV28 and J is TRBJ2-7; tentative D call: TRBD2 (6 bases). The ends were cut back, 7 bases at V and 0 bases at J, with 16 bases in the middle. Germline V gene sequence: CDR1 MDHEN, CDR2 SYDVKM. The CDR3 covers 15 residues. The CDR3 sequence: CASTLGGNPSYEQYF. The CDR3, as DNA: TGTGCCAGCACCCTTGGGGGGAACCCCTCCTACGAGCAGTACTTC.

This sequence joins TRBV5-4 and TRBJ2-1; 14 bases are shared with TRBD2. The CDR3 has 16 residues. Trimming at V came to 4 bases and at J to 7 bases, leaving 7 bases not matched to a gene. Per germline, CDR1 SGHNT and CDR2 YYREEE (reference sequence). DNA for the CDR3: TGTGCCAGCAGCAATGGACTAGCGGGAGGAGGAAATGAGCAGTTCTTC. Translated, it gives CASSNGLAGGGNEQFF.

This chain's CDR3 is CASSESPHEAFF. In nucleotides, the CDR3 is TGTGCCAGCAGTGAATCCCCCCATGAAGCTTTCTTT. The chain has TRBV25-1 and TRBJ1-1; D unresolved. V was shortened by 1 base and J by 7 bases, with 7 bases between the two germline ends. Germline values: CDR1 MGHDK, CDR2 SYGVNS. This CDR3 has 12 amino acids.

The V call is TRBV28, the J call TRBJ2-3; 11 bases match TRBD2. The germline V gene has CDR1 MDHEN and CDR2 SYDVKM. This CDR3 region has 16 residues. V lost 4 bases and J lost 4; bases outside the gene matches: 7. CDR3 protein: CASSSLGSGRADTQYF. Here the CDR3 DNA reads TGTGCCAGCAGTTCCCTTGGTAGCGGGAGGGCAGATACGCAGTATTTT.

This clone was recorded only once. The J gene is TRBJ1-5, the V gene TRBV7-3; TRBD1 aligns across 12 bases. The V and J ends lost 7 bases and 7 bases, in that order; junction bases with no gene match: 11. This CDR3 contains 16 residues. CDR1 is SGHTA, CDR2 FQGTGA, per germline. The CDR3 DNA sequence: TGTGCCAGCACTCTACGGGACAGGGGGCCGGGGCAGCCCCAGCATTTT. It is translated as CASTLRDRGPGQPQHF.

The chain recombines TRBV7-9 with TRBJ2-1, with 7 bases that match TRBD1. The CDR3 has 11 amino acids. Looked up from germline, CDR1 is SEHNR and CDR2 is FQNEAQ (reference sequence). Trimming at V came to 1 base and at J to 12 bases, leaving 0 bases not matched to a gene. The CDR3 DNA is TGTGCCAGCAGCTTAGACAGGGGGCAGTTCTTC. As protein: CASSLDRGQFF.

This chain links TRBV19 with TRBJ2-6, with no clear D. Germline CDR1 is LNHDA and CDR2 is SQIVND (reference sequence). V dropped 1 base and J dropped 2 bases, with 3 bases sitting between them. This CDR3 has 14 residues. The CDR3 DNA reads TGTGCCAGTAGTATAGGGACTGGGGCCAACGTCCTGACTTTC. As protein: CASSIGTGANVLTF.

This chain connects TRBV6-5 to TRBJ2-3; 9 bases are shared with TRBD1. This CDR3 spans 15 amino acids. Germline CDR1 and CDR2: MNHEY and SVGAGI. V shed 5 bases, J shed 0 bases, and the junction held 3 bases outside the gene matches. The CDR3 DNA reads as TGTGCCAGCAGTACAGGGGGCGGGAGCACAGATACGCAGTATTTT. Translated: CASSTGGGSTDTQYF.

The chain has TRBV9 and TRBJ1-1; no definite D call. Trimming removed 4 bases from V and 6 bases from J, with 16 bases in between. This CDR3 spans 14 amino acids. Per germline, CDR1 SGDLS and CDR2 YYNGEE. The CDR3 here is CASSLRPFFPEAFF. CDR3 bases: TGTGCCAGCAGCCTCCGACCCTTTTTCCCTGAAGCTTTCTTT.

J is TRBJ2-1 and V is TRBV19, with TRBD2 identical over 12 bases. Germline CDR1 and CDR2: LNHDA and SQIVND (reference sequence). CDR3 length: 15 amino acids. The junction had 7 bases not matched to a gene; V was cut back by 4 bases and J by 9 bases. CDR3 loop: CASSRKGLAGGEQFF. DNA of the CDR3: TGTGCCAGTAGTAGGAAGGGACTAGCGGGTGGTGAGCAGTTCTTC.

This clone showed up just once. This sample includes further DNA sequences coding for the same CDR3. V usage is TRBV9 and J usage is TRBJ2-1; D gene ambiguous. The length of the CDR3 is 13 residues. Germline lookup yields CDR1 SGDLS and CDR2 YYNGEE. Trimming pared 0 bases from V and 7 bases from J, leaving 8 bases between. The CDR3 DNA sequence: TGTGCCAGCAGCGTAGTTGGTCCGAATGAGCAGTTCTTC. Translating gives CASSVVGPNEQFF.

The chain recombines TRBV11-2 with TRBJ2-5, with TRBD2 identical over 7 bases. The germline gives CDR1 SGHAT, CDR2 FQNNGV. The V gene end was trimmed by 1 base and the J gene end by 4 bases; junction bases not matched to a gene: 3. The length of the CDR3 is 14 residues. CDR3 residues: CASSLVWGGETQYF. The CDR3 DNA reads TGTGCCAGCAGCTTAGTTTGGGGGGGAGAGACCCAGTACTTC. Together with reference TRBV11-2 and TRBJ2-5, the CDR3 gives the full variable domain: EAGVAQSPRYKIIEKRQSVAFWCNPISGHATLYWYQQILGQGPKLLIQFQNNGVVDDSQLPKDRFSAERLKGVDSTLKIQPAKLEDSAVYLCASSLVWGGETQYFGPGTRLLVL.

Comment on this clone: Within the sample, other DNA sequences also encode this same CDR3. This CDR3 reads CASSLRGLSYEQYF. The CDR3 region has the DNA TGTGCCAGCAGTTTAAGAGGGTTATCCTACGAGCAGTACTTC. This chain links TRBV28 with TRBJ2-7, with D tentatively TRBD2 (5 bases). Germline V gives CDR1 MDHEN, CDR2 SYDVKM. The CDR3 covers 14 residues. V was clipped by 2 bases and J by 1 base, with 9 bases between them.

The gene calls are TRBV7-3 and TRBJ2-5; D is possibly TRBD1 or TRBD2 (5 bases each). V gave up 0 bases and J gave up 7 bases, with 12 bases separating them. CDR1 is SGHTA and CDR2 is FQGTGA in the germline V gene. The CDR3 contains 14 residues. The CDR3 loop is CASSLTSRDPTQYF. CDR3 nucleotides: TGTGCCAGCAGCTTAACGTCCAGGGACCCGACCCAGTACTTC.

The chain couples TRBV28 to TRBJ1-1; TRBD1 matches 8 bases. Germline CDR1 reads MDHEN; CDR2 reads SYDVKM. J gave up 5 bases and V 3 bases, and 5 bases lay outside the gene matches. There are 14 residues in the CDR3. CDR3 DNA: TGTGCCAGCAGTTTGGGCAGGGGGCGAACTGAAGCTTTCTTT. Protein: CASSLGRGRTEAFF.

The genes are TRBV27 and TRBJ2-3, with TRBD2 matching 11 bases. Germline CDR1 and CDR2: MNHEY and SMNVEV (reference sequence). This CDR3 region has 17 residues. V shed 6 bases, J shed 6 bases, and the junction held 14 bases outside the gene matches. The CDR3, as DNA: TGTGCCAGCAGCGCAGGGACTAGCGGAGCCCCTGCGGATACGCAGTATTTT. This codes for CASSAGTSGAPADTQYF.

The chain employs TRBV7-8 and TRBJ2-7, with D possibly TRBD1 on 6 matching bases. There are 13 residues in the CDR3. Trimming shortened V by 1 base and J by 3 bases, and 7 bases separated the two germline ends. Germline CDR1 SGHVS, CDR2 FQNEAQ. CDR3 loop: CASSLGGHYEQYF. CDR3 nucleotide sequence: TGTGCCAGCAGCTTAGGGGGACACTACGAGCAGTACTTC. The variable domain in full, completed from reference TRBV7-8 and TRBJ2-7, reads GAGVSQSPRYKVAKRGQDVALRCDPISGHVSLFWYQQALGQGPEFLTYFQNEAQLDKSGLPSDRFFAERPEGSVSTLKIQRTQQEDSAVYLCASSLGGHYEQYFGPGTRLTVT.

This clone was counted once. This chain connects TRBV27 to TRBJ1-5; 9 positions agree with TRBD1. The CDR3 contains 19 residues. The J segment lost 5 bases and the V segment lost 5 bases, leaving 19 bases of the junction unmatched. The germline V gene encodes CDR1 MNHEY and CDR2 SMNVEV (reference sequence). The CDR3 sequence: CASSPLWTGEGWEDQPQHF. DNA of the CDR3: TGTGCCAGCAGTCCCCTCTGGACAGGGGAGGGTTGGGAGGATCAGCCCCAGCATTTT.

The chain is built from TRBV6-1 and TRBJ2-7; 8 nucleotides line up with TRBD1. Losses at the gene ends were 2 bases for V and 3 bases for J; bases not matched to a gene: 6. Germline assignment: CDR1 MNHNS and CDR2 SASEGT. The CDR3 sequence is 15 residues long. The CDR3 bases are TGTGCCAGCAGTGAACCTACTACAGGGGGCTACGAGCAGTACTTC. The encoded protein is CASSEPTTGGYEQYF.

The rearrangement joins TRBV14 to TRBJ2-2, with 8 bases that match TRBD2. This CDR3 is built from 16 residues. V lost 1 base and J lost 3; bases outside the gene matches: 4. The germline V gene has CDR1 SGHDN and CDR2 FVKESK. CDR3 amino acids: CASSQVGLAYTGELFF. The CDR3 nucleotides read TGTGCCAGCAGCCAAGTCGGACTAGCCTACACCGGGGAGCTGTTTTTT.

Worth noting for this clone: The sample holds other DNA sequences that translate to the same CDR3. V and J are TRBV6-5 and TRBJ2-7, with D perhaps TRBD2 (6 bases). This CDR3 contains 11 residues. Germline values: CDR1 MNHEY, CDR2 SVGAGI. Trimming cost V 3 bases and J 7 bases, with 7 bases left between them. The CDR3 region has the DNA TGTGCCAGCAGTTATGGAGGGGAGCAGTACTTC. It encodes CASSYGGEQYF.

On this clone: Other DNA sequences in the sample encode the same CDR3. The chain links TRBV7-8 to TRBJ2-7; unclear D gene. The CDR3 is made up of 12 amino acids. Trimming shortened V by 5 bases and J by 3 bases, and 8 bases separated the two germline ends. Germline loops: CDR1 SGHVS, CDR2 FQNEAQ. The CDR3 nucleotides read TGTGCCAGCAGCGGACCTGGCTACGAGCAGTACTTC. The encoded protein is CASSGPGYEQYF.

V and J are TRBV7-8 and TRBJ1-5; 7 nucleotides align to TRBD1. Germline assignment: CDR1 SGHVS and CDR2 FQNEAQ. This CDR3 has 17 residues. Losses at the gene ends were 5 bases for V and 3 bases for J; bases not matched to a gene: 13. CDR3 in amino acids: CASSPYAGTVTNQPQHF. For the CDR3, the DNA is TGTGCCAGCAGCCCCTACGCCGGGACAGTAACCAATCAGCCCCAGCATTTT.

V and J are TRBV6-5 and TRBJ1-1; D remains ambiguous. Germline V gene data show CDR1 as MNHEY and CDR2 as SVGAGI. The CDR3 consists of 13 residues. Trimming stripped 6 bases from V and 5 bases from J, with 13 bases between. CDR3 sequence reads: CASRPTWATEAFF. The CDR3 bases are TGTGCCAGCAGACCAACTTGGGCTACTGAAGCTTTCTTT.

This chain connects TRBV29-1 to TRBJ2-7; TRBD1 agrees at 7 bases. The ends lost 6 bases at V and 5 bases at J; junction bases unmatched: 16. This CDR3 comprises 15 residues. Germline values: CDR1 SQVTM, CDR2 ANQGSEA. The chain's CDR3 is CSVSEAYRGGHEQYF. The CDR3 DNA reads TGCAGCGTCTCCGAGGCCTACAGGGGTGGTCACGAGCAGTACTTC.

Of note for this clone: Other DNA sequences in the sample encode the same CDR3. This sequence joins TRBV28 and TRBJ1-2; the D gene is possibly TRBD1 (6 bases). Trimming left V 3 bases short and J 2 bases short, with 10 bases between. The CDR3 is made up of 14 amino acids. Germline V gives CDR1 MDHEN, CDR2 SYDVKM. CDR3 region: CASSFPDRNYGYTF. CDR3 in DNA: TGTGCCAGCAGTTTCCCAGACAGGAACTATGGCTACACCTTC.

The count of this clone is one. This sequence joins TRBV7-9 and TRBJ2-1, with D uncertain. This CDR3 contains 15 residues. V was pared by 2 bases and J by 9 bases, with 17 bases between. From germline, CDR1 is SEHNR and CDR2 FQNEAQ (reference sequence). Here the CDR3 reads CASSLLLGSKIEQFF. The DNA of the CDR3 is TGTGCCAGCAGCTTACTTTTGGGCAGTAAAATTGAGCAGTTCTTC.